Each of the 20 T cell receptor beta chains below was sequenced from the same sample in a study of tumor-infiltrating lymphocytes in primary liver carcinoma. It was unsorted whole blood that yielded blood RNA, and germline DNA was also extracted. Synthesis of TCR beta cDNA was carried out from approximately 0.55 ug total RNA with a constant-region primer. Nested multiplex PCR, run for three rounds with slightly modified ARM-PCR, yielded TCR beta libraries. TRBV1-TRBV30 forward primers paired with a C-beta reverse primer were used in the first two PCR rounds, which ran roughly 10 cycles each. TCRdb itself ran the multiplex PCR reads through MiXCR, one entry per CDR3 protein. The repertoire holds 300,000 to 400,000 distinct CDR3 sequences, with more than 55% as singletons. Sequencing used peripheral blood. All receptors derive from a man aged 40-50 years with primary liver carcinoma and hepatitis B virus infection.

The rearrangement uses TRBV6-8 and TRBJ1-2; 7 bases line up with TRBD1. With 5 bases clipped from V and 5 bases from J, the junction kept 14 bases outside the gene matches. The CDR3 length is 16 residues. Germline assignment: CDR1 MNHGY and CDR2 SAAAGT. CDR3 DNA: TGTGCCAGCAGTCCGAACCCGACAGGGAAGCCTTATGGCTACACCTTC. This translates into CASSPNPTGKPYGYTF.

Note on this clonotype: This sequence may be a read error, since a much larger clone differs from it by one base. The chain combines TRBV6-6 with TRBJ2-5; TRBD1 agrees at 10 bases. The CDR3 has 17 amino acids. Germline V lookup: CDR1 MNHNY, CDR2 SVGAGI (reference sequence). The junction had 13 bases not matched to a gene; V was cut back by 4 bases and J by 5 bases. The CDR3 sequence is CASSWRGQGRTEETQYF. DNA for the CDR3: TGTGCCAGCAGTTGGAGGGGACAGGGGAGGACAGAGGAGACCCAGTACTTC.

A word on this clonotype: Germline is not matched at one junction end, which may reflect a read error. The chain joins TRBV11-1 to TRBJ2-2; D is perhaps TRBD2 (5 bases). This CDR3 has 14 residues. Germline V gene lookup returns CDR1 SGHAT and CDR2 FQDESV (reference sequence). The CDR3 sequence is CASSCDSNTGKLFF. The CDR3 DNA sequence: TGTGCCAGCAGCTGTGATTCGAACACCGGGAAGCTGTTTTTT.

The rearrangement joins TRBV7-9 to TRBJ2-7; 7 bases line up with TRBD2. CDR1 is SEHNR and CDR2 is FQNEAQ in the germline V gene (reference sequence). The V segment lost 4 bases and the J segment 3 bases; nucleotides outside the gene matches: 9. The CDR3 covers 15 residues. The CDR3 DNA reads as TGTGCCAGCAGCTCCGGACCTCCGGGGGGCTACGAGCAGTACTTC. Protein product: CASSSGPPGGYEQYF.

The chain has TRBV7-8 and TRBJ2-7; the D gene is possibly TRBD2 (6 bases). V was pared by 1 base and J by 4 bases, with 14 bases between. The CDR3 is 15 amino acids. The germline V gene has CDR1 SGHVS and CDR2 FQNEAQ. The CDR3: CASSLVPGRGYEQYF. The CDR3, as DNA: TGTGCCAGCAGCTTAGTCCCGGGACGGGGGTACGAGCAGTACTTC. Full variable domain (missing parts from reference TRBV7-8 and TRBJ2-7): GAGVSQSPRYKVAKRGQDVALRCDPISGHVSLFWYQQALGQGPEFLTYFQNEAQLDKSGLPSDRFFAERPEGSVSTLKIQRTQQEDSAVYLCASSLVPGRGYEQYFGPGTRLTVT.

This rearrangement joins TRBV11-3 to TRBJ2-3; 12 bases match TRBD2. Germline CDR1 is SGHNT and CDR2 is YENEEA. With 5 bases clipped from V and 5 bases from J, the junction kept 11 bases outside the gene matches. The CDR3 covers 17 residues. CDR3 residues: CASSPSTGLAGIDTQYF. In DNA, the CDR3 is TGTGCCAGCAGCCCGTCTACGGGACTAGCGGGCATAGATACGCAGTATTTT.

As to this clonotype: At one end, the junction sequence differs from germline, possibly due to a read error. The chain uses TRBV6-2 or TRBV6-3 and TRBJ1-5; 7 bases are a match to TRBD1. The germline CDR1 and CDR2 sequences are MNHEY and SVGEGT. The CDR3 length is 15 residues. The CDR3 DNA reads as TGTGCCAGCAGACGGACAGGCGGGGGCAATCATCCCCAGCATTTT. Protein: CASRRTGGGNHPQHF.

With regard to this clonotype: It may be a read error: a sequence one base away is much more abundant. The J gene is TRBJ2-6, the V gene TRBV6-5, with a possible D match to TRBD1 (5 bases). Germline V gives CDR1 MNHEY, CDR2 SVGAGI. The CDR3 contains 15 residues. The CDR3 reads CASSYNPEGANFLTF. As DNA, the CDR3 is TGTGCCAGCAGTTACAACCCGGAAGGGGCCAACTTCCTGACTTTC.

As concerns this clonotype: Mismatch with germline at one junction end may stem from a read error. The CDR3 region is CTSSRDRGAIYGYTF. Written as DNA, the CDR3 is TGTACCAGCAGCCGCGACAGGGGGGCGATCTATGGCTACACCTTC. The chain is built from TRBV11-1 and TRBJ1-2; 9 positions match TRBD1. CDR1 and CDR2 (germline): SGHAT, FQDESV (reference sequence). The CDR3 runs to 15 residues.

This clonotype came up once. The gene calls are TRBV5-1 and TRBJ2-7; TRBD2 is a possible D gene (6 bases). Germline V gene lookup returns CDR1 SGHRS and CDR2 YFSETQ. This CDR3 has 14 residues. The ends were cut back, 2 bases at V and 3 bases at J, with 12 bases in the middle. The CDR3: CASSLTSRSYEQYF. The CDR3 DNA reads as TGCGCCAGCAGCTTAACTAGCAGGAGCTACGAGCAGTACTTC.

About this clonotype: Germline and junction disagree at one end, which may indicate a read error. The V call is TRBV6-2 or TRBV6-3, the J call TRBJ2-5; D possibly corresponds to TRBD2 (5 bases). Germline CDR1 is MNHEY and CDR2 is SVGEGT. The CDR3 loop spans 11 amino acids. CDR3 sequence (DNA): TGTGCCAGCAGTAAAGGAGAAGCGGAGTATTTC. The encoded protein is CASSKGEAEYF.

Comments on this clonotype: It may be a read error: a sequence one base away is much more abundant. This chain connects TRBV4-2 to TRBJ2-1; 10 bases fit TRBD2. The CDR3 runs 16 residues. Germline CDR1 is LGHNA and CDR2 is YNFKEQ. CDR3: CASCQETSGVYNEQFF. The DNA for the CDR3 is TGTGCCAGCTGCCAAGAAACTAGCGGGGTCTACAATGAGCAGTTCTTC.

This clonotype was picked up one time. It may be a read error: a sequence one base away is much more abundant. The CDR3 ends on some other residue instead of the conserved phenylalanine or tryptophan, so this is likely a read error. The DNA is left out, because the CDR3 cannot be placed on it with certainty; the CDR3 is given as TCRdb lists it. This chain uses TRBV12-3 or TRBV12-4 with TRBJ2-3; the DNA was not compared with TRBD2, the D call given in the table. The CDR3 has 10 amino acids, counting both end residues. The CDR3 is CARTLGLAGE.

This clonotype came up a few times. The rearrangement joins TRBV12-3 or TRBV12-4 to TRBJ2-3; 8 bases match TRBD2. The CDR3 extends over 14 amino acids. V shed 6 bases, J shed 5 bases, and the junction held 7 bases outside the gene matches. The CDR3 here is CASRGLVGGDTQYF. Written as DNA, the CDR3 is TGTGCCAGCAGGGGACTAGTTGGGGGAGATACGCAGTATTTT.

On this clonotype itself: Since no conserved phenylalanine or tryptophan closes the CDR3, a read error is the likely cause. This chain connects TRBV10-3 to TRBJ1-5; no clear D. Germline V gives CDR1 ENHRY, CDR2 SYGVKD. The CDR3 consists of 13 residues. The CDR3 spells CPISGGSNQPQHL. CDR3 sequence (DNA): TGTCCCATCAGTGGAGGCAGCAATCAGCCCCAGCATCTT.

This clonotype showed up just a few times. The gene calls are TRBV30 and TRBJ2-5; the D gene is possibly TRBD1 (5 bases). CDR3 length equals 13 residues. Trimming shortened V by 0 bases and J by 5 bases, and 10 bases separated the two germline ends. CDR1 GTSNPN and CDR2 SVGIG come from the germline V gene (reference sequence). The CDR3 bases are TGTGCCTGGAGTGTTAAAGGGGTCGAGACCCAGTACTTC. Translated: CAWSVKGVETQYF.

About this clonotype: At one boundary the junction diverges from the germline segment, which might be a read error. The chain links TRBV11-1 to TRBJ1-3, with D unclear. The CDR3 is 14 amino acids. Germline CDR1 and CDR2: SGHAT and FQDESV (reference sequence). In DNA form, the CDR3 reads TGTGTCAGCGGCTTATGGCGGACCGGAGACACCATATATTTT. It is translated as CVSGLWRTGDTIYF. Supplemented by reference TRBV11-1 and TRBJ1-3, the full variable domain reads EAEVAQSPRYKITEKSQAVAFWCDPISGHATLYWYRQILGQGPELLVQFQDESVVDDSQLPKDRFSAERLKGVDSTLKIQPAELGDSAMYLCVSGLWRTGDTIYFGEGSWLTVV.

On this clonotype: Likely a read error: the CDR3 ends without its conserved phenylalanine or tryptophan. The CDR3 DNA reads TGTGCCAGCAGCTTAGCCGGGACAGGGTACAATGAACAGTTCTTA. Translation: CASSLAGTGYNEQFL. This sequence joins TRBV11-3 and TRBJ2-1; 9 bases line up with TRBD1. This CDR3 region has 15 residues. Germline CDR1 reads SGHNT; CDR2 reads YENEEA.

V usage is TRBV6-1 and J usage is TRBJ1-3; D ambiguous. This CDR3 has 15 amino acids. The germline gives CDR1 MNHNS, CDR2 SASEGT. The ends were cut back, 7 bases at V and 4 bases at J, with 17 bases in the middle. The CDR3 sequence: CASKATEHSGNTIYF. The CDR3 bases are TGTGCCAGCAAGGCAACAGAACATAGCGGAAACACCATATATTTT.

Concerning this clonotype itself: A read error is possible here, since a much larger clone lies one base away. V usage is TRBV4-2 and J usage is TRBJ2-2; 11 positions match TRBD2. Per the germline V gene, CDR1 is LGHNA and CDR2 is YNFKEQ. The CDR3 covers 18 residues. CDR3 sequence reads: CAISQGAGLAVNTGELFF. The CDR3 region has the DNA TGTGCCATCAGCCAAGGAGCGGGACTAGCGGTAAACACCGGGGAGCTGTTTTTT.